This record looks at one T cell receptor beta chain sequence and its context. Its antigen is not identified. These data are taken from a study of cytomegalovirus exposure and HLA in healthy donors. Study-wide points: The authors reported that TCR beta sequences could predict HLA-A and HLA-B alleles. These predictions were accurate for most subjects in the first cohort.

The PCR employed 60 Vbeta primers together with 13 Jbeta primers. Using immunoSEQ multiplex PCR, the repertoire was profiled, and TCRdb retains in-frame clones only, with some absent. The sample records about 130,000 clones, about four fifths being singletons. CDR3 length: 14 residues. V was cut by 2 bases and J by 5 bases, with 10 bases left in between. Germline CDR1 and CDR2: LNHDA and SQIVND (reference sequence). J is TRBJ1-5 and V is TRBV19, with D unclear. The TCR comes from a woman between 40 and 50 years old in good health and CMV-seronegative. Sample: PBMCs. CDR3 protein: CASSILGFDQPQHF. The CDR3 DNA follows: TGTGCCAGTAGTATATTGGGCTTCGATCAGCCCCAGCATTTT.